A selection of T cell receptor beta chains follows, all from one sample in a study of shared clonotypes between healthy human individuals. Some clones are missing from TCRdb's copy, which holds only in-frame ones; the method was immunoSEQ multiplex PCR. This table holds 2 million to 2.5 million clones, 85% to 95% found once. Sequencing was performed on naive CD4+ T cells from PBMCs. Receptor source: a man between 18 and 29 years old in good health. Some clones in this sample may be carry-over from other donors' samples. CDR3s include the opening cysteine and the closing phenylalanine or tryptophan. The D gene is left open where the match is weak. Size values are once, few and many counts, or a class for expanded clones, and some rows have none.

d_gene	v_gene	abundance	j_gene	CDR3nt	CDR3aa
TRBD2	TRBV7-9	.	TRBJ2-2	TGTGCCAGCAGCTTAACTAGCGGGACGGAGGAGCTGTTTTTT	CASSLTSGTEELFF
.	TRBV9	.	TRBJ1-2	TGTGCCAGCAGCGTCGTTGGGGAGAACTATGGCTACACCTTC	CASSVVGENYGYTF
.	TRBV28	.	TRBJ2-1	TGTGCCAGCAGCCAAGGAGGTGGGGGGACCTACAATGAGCAGTTCTTC	CASSQGGGGTYNEQFF
.	TRBV4-1	.	TRBJ2-5	TGCGCCAGCAGGCGTGAACAGGGAGGTGAAGAGACCCAGTACTTC	CASRREQGGEETQYF
.	TRBV2	.	TRBJ2-5	TGTGCCAGTGGGGGCGGAGACCAAGAGACCCAGTACTTC	CASGGGDQETQYF
.	TRBV5-1	.	TRBJ1-4	TGCGCCAGCACCCAGCGGGGGATAGGTGAAAAACTGTTTTTT	CASTQRGIGEKLFF
TRBD2	TRBV5-5	.	TRBJ2-5	TGTGCCAGCAGCTTGGTGCTAGCGGCAACCCCAACCCAGTACTTC	CASSLVLAATPTQYF
.	TRBV2	.	TRBJ2-2	TGTGCCAGCAGTGGGCTCTCCACGAACACCGGGGAGCTGTTTTTT	CASSGLSTNTGELFF
.	TRBV28	.	TRBJ1-2	TGTGCCAGCAGCCAGGGACCAGCTAACTATGGCTACACCTTC	CASSQGPANYGYTF
TRBD1	TRBV6-4	.	TRBJ1-2	TGTGCCAGCAGTGAGCGGACAGGGATTAACTATGGCTACACCTTC	CASSERTGINYGYTF
.	TRBV18	.	TRBJ2-6	TGTGCCAGCTCACCACGGCGATCTGGGGCCAACGTCCTGACTTTC	CASSPRRSGANVLTF
.	TRBV7-3	once	TRBJ2-5	TGTGCCAGCAGCCATGACAATTTCCAGACCCAGTACTTC	CASSHDNFQTQYF
.	TRBV30	.	TRBJ2-3	TGTGCCTGGAGTGTACTTGGGGGGAGAGATACGCAGTATTTT	CAWSVLGGRDTQYF
.	TRBV18	.	TRBJ1-2	TGTGCCAGCTCACCCCGACAGGATTACTATGGCTACACCTTC	CASSPRQDYYGYTF
TRBD2	TRBV5-1	few	TRBJ2-1	TGCGCCAGCAGCTTGGTGCCTAGCGGGACTTTGGCCAATGAGCAGTTCTTC	CASSLVPSGTLANEQFF
.	TRBV19	.	TRBJ1-2	TGTGCCAGTAGCGACCCCCTCCTGGGGGCGGGCTACACCTTC	CASSDPLLGAGYTF
TRBD2	TRBV6-5	once	TRBJ2-5	TGTGCCAGCAGGAGCGGAGCGGGAGGAGAGACCCAGTACTTC	CASRSGAGGETQYF
TRBD2	TRBV27	once	TRBJ2-7	TGTGCCAGCAGTTTGAGAATGCGGGAGGGCCTGGGTGAGCAGTACTTC	CASSLRMREGLGEQYF
.	TRBV28	.	TRBJ1-5	TGTGCCAGCAGACAACAGGGTAGTTACAATCAGCCCCAGCATTTT	CASRQQGSYNQPQHF
.	TRBV28	.	TRBJ2-7	TGTGCCAGCAGCGGATCTTACGAGCAGTACTTC	CASSGSYEQYF
TRBD1	TRBV30	.	TRBJ1-4	TGTGCCTGGAGTAGCCGGGACAGGCTTAATGAAAAACTGTTTTTT	CAWSSRDRLNEKLFF
TRBD2	TRBV5-5	.	TRBJ2-1	TGTGCCAGCACCCCGGGGGGGGAGGTCTATGAGCAGTTCTTC	CASTPGGEVYEQFF
.	TRBV28	once	TRBJ1-5	TGTGCCAGCAGTTACGGTGGTATGGAGGGAAGCAATCAGCCCCAGCATTTT	CASSYGGMEGSNQPQHF
.	TRBV2	.	TRBJ2-1	TGTGCCAGCGGGAGGACCTCCTACAATGAGCAGTTCTTC	CASGRTSYNEQFF
TRBD1	TRBV7-9	.	TRBJ2-1	TGTGCCAGCAGCCCAGACTGGACAGGCTACAATGAGCAGTTCTTC	CASSPDWTGYNEQFF
.	TRBV5-1	.	TRBJ2-5	TGCGCCAGCTCGGCAGGGGCAGAGACCCAGTACTTC	CASSAGAETQYF
TRBD1	TRBV4-1	.	TRBJ1-4	TGCGCCAGCAGCCAACAAGGACAGGTTGAAAAACTGTTTTTT	CASSQQGQVEKLFF
.	TRBV9	.	TRBJ1-4	TGTGCCAGCAGCCCCAGAAGCCATGAAAAACTGTTTTTT	CASSPRSHEKLFF
TRBD2	TRBV7-9	.	TRBJ2-5	TGTGCCAGCAGCTTTCTAGCGGGAAGGGAGACCCAGTACTTC	CASSFLAGRETQYF
.	TRBV18	.	TRBJ2-1	TGTGCCAGCTCACCATTCGTCCCGCGGAGTAGCTCCTACAATGAGCAGTTCTTC	CASSPFVPRSSSYNEQFF
.	TRBV9	.	TRBJ2-5	TGTGCCAGCACTGGAGAGGGGAAGACCCAGTACTTC	CASTGEGKTQYF
TRBD2	TRBV10-3	.	TRBJ2-5	TGTGCCATCAGTGAGCGAGCGGGAGGGGAAGGAGAGACCCAGTACTTC	CAISERAGGEGETQYF
.	TRBV7-9	once	TRBJ2-7	TGTGCCAGCAGCAGACAAGGGGGGGGCTACGAGCAGTACTTC	CASSRQGGGYEQYF
.	TRBV15	.	TRBJ1-2	TGTGCCACCAGCAGAGACGTTGGGGGGCTCGACTATGGCTACACCTTC	CATSRDVGGLDYGYTF
.	TRBV6-6	.	TRBJ1-2	TGTGCCAGCAGCCTGGGGACGGACCTCTATGGCTACACCTTC	CASSLGTDLYGYTF
.	TRBV28	.	TRBJ2-6	TGTGCCAGCAGTTTTCTGGGGCTTAGAACCGGGACGGTAAACGTCCTGACTTTC	CASSFLGLRTGTVNVLTF
TRBD1	TRBV28	.	TRBJ2-7	TGTGCCAGCAGCCCCCCGGGACAGGTTACCTACGAGCAGTACTTC	CASSPPGQVTYEQYF
.	TRBV27	.	TRBJ2-7	TGTGCCAGCAGTTTTATTGTAGGGGGTAACGAGCAGTACTTC	CASSFIVGGNEQYF
.	TRBV5-1	.	TRBJ2-1	TGCGCCAGCAGCCCGGACCCTAACAATGAGCAGTTCTTC	CASSPDPNNEQFF
TRBD1	TRBV18	.	TRBJ1-1	TGTGCCAGCTCACGGACAGGGGGCCCCTTGAACACTGAAGCTTTCTTT	CASSRTGGPLNTEAFF
TRBD1	TRBV11-2	.	TRBJ2-6	TGTGCCAGCAGCTTCACAGGGGGCGCTGGGGCCAACGTCCTGACTTTC	CASSFTGGAGANVLTF
.	TRBV2	.	TRBJ2-5	TGTGCCAGCAGTGTGTACGGAGAAGAGACCCAGTACTTC	CASSVYGEETQYF
.	TRBV27	.	TRBJ2-7	TGTGCCAGCAGTTTAGGGCGGGCGCCCTCCTACGAGCAGTACTTC	CASSLGRAPSYEQYF
.	TRBV5-3	.	TRBJ1-5	TGTGCCAGAAGCTTGGAAGGGGGAGTGAGGGGTCAGCCCCAGCATTTT	CARSLEGGVRGQPQHF
.	TRBV6-6	.	TRBJ1-2	TGTGCCAGCACCAGGGACTATGGCTACACCTTC	CASTRDYGYTF
TRBD1	TRBV4-2	.	TRBJ1-2	TGTGCCAGCAGCGGACAGGTCTTATCCCCGGGTGGCTACACCTTC	CASSGQVLSPGGYTF
.	TRBV7-3	.	TRBJ2-2	TGTGCCAGCAGTCGCAATAACCAGGGGTCGGAACTGTTTTTT	CASSRNNQGSELFF
TRBD1	TRBV19	.	TRBJ1-2	TGTGCCAGTAGTCCTCACAGGGGGCAGGGCTACACCTTC	CASSPHRGQGYTF
.	TRBV27	.	TRBJ2-6	TGTGCCAGCAGTCCCCGGGGCGGCTCTGGGGCCAACGTCCTGACTTTC	CASSPRGGSGANVLTF
.	TRBV4-3	.	TRBJ2-3	TGCGCCAGCAGCCCTCCTCTAGCGCCAGATACGCAGTATTTT	CASSPPLAPDTQYF
TRBD1	TRBV30	.	TRBJ1-5	TGTGCCTGGAGGGGACAGGAGGATAATCAACCCCAGCATTTT	CAWRGQEDNQPQHF
TRBD1	TRBV11-2	.	TRBJ2-7	TGTGCCAGCAGCTTAGGGGACAGGACCAGTCTCTCCTACGAGCAGTACTTC	CASSLGDRTSLSYEQYF
TRBD1	TRBV30	.	TRBJ2-3	TGTGCCTGGAGTAACACAGGGGGCACAGATACGCAGTATTTT	CAWSNTGGTDTQYF